Given below is one T cell receptor (beta chain) in context. This specimen comes from a study of OX40 agonist ivuxolimab in advanced cancers. Produced via immunoSEQ multiplex PCR; TCRdb's table is partial and in-frame only. The data contain tens of thousands of clones, 70% to 90% of them singletons. Germline CDR1 is WSHSY and CDR2 is SAAADI. The CDR3 has 13 amino acids. V gave up 4 bases and J gave up 5 bases; unmatched junction bases: 5. V is TRBV10-2 and J is TRBJ2-7, with 7 nucleotides matching TRBD2. This specimen was CD4+ or CD8+ T cells sorted from blood, taken in a trial of the OX40 agonist ivuxolimab. This TCR derives from an adult with an advanced solid tumor such as melanoma, head and neck, liver or kidney cancer. CDR3 DNA: TGCGCCAGCAGTGGATTACGGGGGGACGAGCAGTACTTC. It yields the protein CASSGLRGDEQYF.